One and the same sample provided the 26 T cell receptor beta chains below, sequenced in a study of cytomegalovirus exposure and HLA in healthy donors. PCR primers comprised 60 Vbeta and 13 Jbeta primers. The method was immunoSEQ multiplex PCR; TCRdb's version includes in-frame clones alone and lacks a portion of them. The sample lists around 270,000 clones, around 80% occurring once. Sequencing was performed on PBMCs. The source is a girl aged 2-10 years in good health and CMV-seronegative.

This clone was seen only a few times. This chain joins TRBV27 and TRBJ2-5; D ambiguous. The CDR3 runs 14 residues. V was pared by 0 bases and J by 4 bases, with 9 bases between. The V gene's germline CDR1 is MNHEY and CDR2 SMNVEV (reference sequence). The CDR3 protein is CASSLSPSGETQYF. The CDR3, as DNA: TGTGCCAGCAGTTTATCGCCTAGTGGAGAGACCCAGTACTTC.

The genes are TRBV5-8 and TRBJ2-1, with D unclear. Germline V lookup: CDR1 SGHTS, CDR2 YDEGEE. Deletions cut 4 bases from V and 8 bases from J, with 10 bases between. This CDR3 is built from 12 residues. CDR3 DNA: TGTGCCAGCAGCCTCATTAGATATGAGCAGTTCTTC. Translated, it gives CASSLIRYEQFF. Filled out from reference TRBV5-8 and TRBJ2-1, the complete variable domain reads EAGVTQSPTHLIKTRGQQATLRCSPISGHTSVYWYQQALGLGLQFLLWYDEGEERNRGNFPPRFSGRQFPNYSSELNVNALELEDSALYLCASSLIRYEQFFGPGTRLTVL.

The chain employs TRBV27 and TRBJ1-1; TRBD1 might be the D (5 bases). CDR3 size: 14 residues. Germline CDR1 and CDR2: MNHEY and SMNVEV (reference sequence). Trimming shortened V by 2 bases and J by 9 bases, and 16 bases separated the two germline ends. The CDR3: CASSLQRAGSKAFF. CDR3 nucleotides: TGTGCCAGCAGTTTACAGCGGGCAGGGTCGAAAGCTTTCTTT.

CDR3 nucleotides: TGTGCCAGCAGCTCACACCGGGACAGATACACAGATACGCAGTATTTT. Translated: CASSSHRDRYTDTQYF. This sequence joins TRBV9 and TRBJ2-3, with TRBD1 identical over 7 bases. Germline loops: CDR1 SGDLS, CDR2 YYNGEE. With V trimmed by 4 bases and J by 2 bases, 10 bases remained unmatched. This CDR3 region has 16 residues.

This chain uses TRBV11-2 with TRBJ2-7, with 7 positions matching TRBD2. The ends lost 3 bases at V and 3 bases at J; junction bases unmatched: 2. In germline, CDR1 is SGHAT, CDR2 FQNNGV. The length of the CDR3 is 13 residues. In DNA, the CDR3 is TGTGCCAGCAGCTTGGGACTAAACTACGAGCAGTACTTC. This gives the protein CASSLGLNYEQYF.

This chain connects TRBV7-2 to TRBJ2-7; a weak D match, TRBD2 (6 bases). The CDR3 covers 15 residues. CDR1 and CDR2 (germline): SGHTA, FQGNSA. V lost 6 bases to trimming and J lost 0 bases, with 15 bases between them. DNA for the CDR3: TGTGCCAGCAGGTGGAGGGTTCAGAGCTCCTACGAGCAGTACTTC. Its protein is CASRWRVQSSYEQYF. The complete variable domain, with remaining parts taken from reference TRBV7-2 and TRBJ2-7, reads GAGVSQSPSNKVTEKGKDVELRCDPISGHTALYWYRQSLGQGLEFLIYFQGNSAPDKSGLPSDRFSAERTGGSVSTLTIQRTQQEDSAVYLCASRWRVQSSYEQYFGPGTRLTVT.

V is TRBV9 and J is TRBJ2-7, with TRBD1 identical over 7 bases. This CDR3 is 16 amino acids long. The V and J ends lost 4 bases and 4 bases, in that order; junction bases with no gene match: 14. CDR1 is SGDLS and CDR2 is YYNGEE in the germline V gene. The CDR3 coding sequence is TGTGCCAGCAGCTCAAGTAGGGACAGCACGACTTACGAGCAGTACTTC. Translation gives CASSSSRDSTTYEQYF.

The chain couples TRBV4-1 to TRBJ2-2; TRBD2 agrees at 8 bases. This CDR3 contains 18 residues. With 4 bases clipped from V and 0 bases from J, the junction kept 10 bases outside the gene matches. Germline loops: CDR1 MGHRA, CDR2 YSYEKL. CDR3 nucleotides: TGCGCCAGCAGCCGATTATGGACTAGCAGAACGAACACCGGGGAGCTGTTTTTT. Its protein is CASSRLWTSRTNTGELFF.

This clone was counted only a few times. The rearrangement uses TRBV14 and TRBJ2-7; 7 nucleotides match TRBD1. This CDR3 has 15 residues. V dropped 5 bases and J dropped 0; count of bases not matched to a gene: 7. Germline loops: CDR1 SGHDN, CDR2 FVKESK. The CDR3 protein is CASSSTGTDSYEQYF. The CDR3 DNA reads TGTGCCAGCAGCTCGACCGGGACAGACTCCTACGAGCAGTACTTC.

The rearrangement joins TRBV4-2 to TRBJ1-2; weak D call: TRBD1 (6 bases). Germline CDR1 is LGHNA and CDR2 is YNFKEQ. Trimming took off 1 base at V and 8 bases at J, with 17 bases between the two ends. The CDR3 is 15 residues long. The CDR3: CASSQAQGFLSGYTF. In nucleotides, the CDR3 is TGTGCCAGCAGCCAAGCGCAGGGGTTCCTTTCGGGCTACACCTTC.

The V call is TRBV6-1, the J call TRBJ2-5, with 16 nucleotides matching TRBD2. The CDR3 length is 20 residues. In germline, CDR1 is MNHNS, CDR2 SASEGT. V trimming: 2 bases; J trimming: 2 bases; junction bases outside the gene matches: 11. CDR3 region: CASSETTPGLAGGRQETQYF. The CDR3 region has the DNA TGTGCCAGCAGTGAAACGACCCCGGGACTAGCGGGAGGGCGGCAAGAGACCCAGTACTTC.

V is TRBV19 and J is TRBJ2-7, with 7 nucleotides matching TRBD1. V shed 9 bases, J shed 6 bases, and the junction held 8 bases outside the gene matches. The CDR3 runs to 12 residues. CDR1 is LNHDA and CDR2 is SQIVND in the germline V gene (reference sequence). CDR3 sequence reads: CARPRQGGEQYF. The CDR3 DNA follows: TGTGCCAGGCCTAGACAGGGCGGCGAGCAGTACTTC. The whole variable domain, remainder taken from reference TRBV19 and TRBJ2-7, is DGGITQSPKYLFRKEGQNVTLSCEQNLNHDAMYWYRQDPGQGLRLIYYSQIVNDFQKGDIAEGYSVSREKKESFPLTVTSAQKNPTAFYLCARPRQGGEQYFGPGTRLTVT.

The V call is TRBV7-9, the J call TRBJ1-4; D not certain. CDR1 is SEHNR, CDR2 FQNEAQ, per germline (reference sequence). The ends were cut back, 1 base at V and 7 bases at J, with 13 bases in the middle. CDR3 length equals 15 residues. CDR3 DNA: TGTGCCAGCAGCTTAGTGTCCATTGCGGGTGAAAAACTGTTTTTT. As protein: CASSLVSIAGEKLFF.

The chain recombines TRBV5-6 with TRBJ2-2; the match to TRBD1 covers 9 bases. The V segment lost 6 bases and the J segment 4 bases; nucleotides outside the gene matches: 10. Germline CDR1 SGHDT, CDR2 YYEEEE. This CDR3 has 16 amino acids. For the CDR3, the DNA is TGTGCCAGCAACCCCAAGGACAGGGGCGGCACCGGGGAGCTGTTTTTT. Amino acids: CASNPKDRGGTGELFF.

The chain has TRBV11-2 and TRBJ2-5; 7 nucleotides align to TRBD2. Germline CDR1 reads SGHAT; CDR2 reads FQNNGV. V gave up 5 bases and J gave up 5 bases; unmatched junction bases: 14. The CDR3 sequence is 16 residues long. The CDR3 coding sequence is TGTGCCAGCAGCACCTGGGGGAGGGAGGAAGGCGAGACCCAGTACTTC. Protein product: CASSTWGREEGETQYF.

The gene calls are TRBV10-3 and TRBJ1-1; D might be TRBD1 (5 bases). The germline V gene has CDR1 ENHRY and CDR2 SYGVKD. This CDR3 is built from 14 residues. V was trimmed by 0 bases and J by 0 bases, leaving 5 bases between them. The CDR3 nucleotides read TGTGCCATCAGTGAGTCAGGGGTGAACACTGAAGCTTTCTTT. Translating gives CAISESGVNTEAFF.

The rearrangement links TRBV14 to TRBJ1-1, with D hard to call. Germline CDR1 and CDR2: SGHDN and FVKESK. V lost 0 bases to trimming and J lost 6 bases, with 11 bases between them. This CDR3 region has 14 residues. Here the CDR3 reads CASSQDLGSPEAFF. Here the CDR3 DNA reads TGTGCCAGCAGCCAAGATCTAGGGAGCCCTGAAGCTTTCTTT.

The chain uses TRBV7-9 and TRBJ2-5, with D tentatively TRBD2 (6 bases). This CDR3 region has 15 residues. Germline values: CDR1 SEHNR, CDR2 FQNEAQ (reference sequence). Between the trimmed V and J ends, which lost 5 bases and 5 bases, there was a span of 18 bases. CDR3 nucleotides: TGTGCCAGCAGCCCCCATCTCGGCGGGATGGAGACCCAGTACTTC. The encoded protein is CASSPHLGGMETQYF.

The chain links TRBV6-1 to TRBJ1-5; 9 nucleotides agree with TRBD1. V shed 6 bases and J 6 bases; nucleotides not matched to a gene: 9. There are 15 residues in the CDR3. Germline V gene lookup returns CDR1 MNHNS and CDR2 SASEGT. The CDR3 DNA reads as TGTGCCAGCAGATCCGGGACAGGGTTCGTTCAGCCCCAGCATTTT. Amino acid sequence: CASRSGTGFVQPQHF.

The chain carries TRBV27 and TRBJ2-7, with a weak D call TRBD2 (6 bases). CDR1 is MNHEY and CDR2 is SMNVEV in the germline V gene (reference sequence). V lost 6 bases and J lost 2, with 14 bases in between. This CDR3 has 14 residues. The CDR3, as DNA: TGTGCCAGCAGCAACGGCGGGACCGCCTACGAGCAGTACTTC. Translation: CASSNGGTAYEQYF.

The J gene is TRBJ2-7, the V gene TRBV27; 15 bases are a match to TRBD2. Looked up from germline, CDR1 is MNHEY and CDR2 is SMNVEV (reference sequence). The ends lost 5 bases at V and 6 bases at J; junction bases unmatched: 8. The CDR3 runs 16 residues. The CDR3 DNA is TGTGCCAGCAGTCCTACAGGACTAGCGGGAGGGCGCGAGCAGTACTTC. Protein sequence: CASSPTGLAGGREQYF.

This clone was recorded a few times. This chain uses TRBV7-9 with TRBJ1-1; no clear D gene. Trimming removed 1 base from V and 4 bases from J, with 7 bases in between. Germline loops: CDR1 SEHNR, CDR2 FQNEAQ (reference sequence). This CDR3 has 13 residues. This chain's CDR3 is CASSLGQRTEAFF. CDR3 DNA sequence: TGTGCCAGCAGCTTAGGCCAGCGCACTGAAGCTTTCTTT. The variable domain in full, with the rest retrieved from reference TRBV7-9 and TRBJ1-1, is DTGVSQNPRHKITKRGQNVTFRCDPISEHNRLYWYRQTLGQGPEFLTYFQNEAQLEKSRLLSDRFSAERPKGSFSTLEIQRTEQGDSAMYLCASSLGQRTEAFFGQGTRLTVV.

This sequence joins TRBV7-2 and TRBJ2-7, with 8 bases fitting TRBD1. Germline values: CDR1 SGHTA, CDR2 FQGNSA. V lost 1 base to trimming and J lost 7 bases; unmatched junction nucleotides: 3. The CDR3 has 13 residues. CDR3 sequence (DNA): TGTGCCAGCAGCTTAGGGACAGGGAGGGAGCAGTACTTC. It codes for CASSLGTGREQYF.

Points on this clone: The same CDR3 is also encoded by other DNA sequences in this sample. The gene calls are TRBV27 and TRBJ2-7; 10 positions agree with TRBD1. Germline V gene data show CDR1 as MNHEY and CDR2 as SMNVEV (reference sequence). The CDR3 consists of 14 residues. With 3 bases clipped from V and 2 bases from J, the junction kept 1 base outside the gene matches. CDR3 nucleotides: TGTGCCAGCAGTTTGGGACAGGGGCCCTACGAGCAGTACTTC. It is translated as CASSLGQGPYEQYF.

The rearrangement links TRBV29-1 to TRBJ1-2; D not certain. This CDR3 contains 11 residues. The ends were cut back, 4 bases at V and 4 bases at J, with 7 bases in the middle. Germline V gives CDR1 SQVTM, CDR2 ANQGSEA. DNA of the CDR3: TGCAGCGTTGTTCACACCTATGGCTACACCTTC. Protein: CSVVHTYGYTF. Full variable domain (outside the CDR3, taken from reference TRBV29-1 and TRBJ1-2): SAVISQKPSRDICQRGTSLTIQCQVDSQVTMMFWYRQQPGQSLTLIATANQGSEATYESGFVIDKFPISRPNLTFSTLTVSNMSPEDSSIYLCSVVHTYGYTFGSGTRLTVV.

The chain couples TRBV7-3 to TRBJ2-5, with D possibly TRBD2 on 6 matching bases. In germline, CDR1 is SGHTA, CDR2 FQGTGA. This CDR3 region has 17 residues. Trimming left V 1 base short and J 2 bases short, with 17 bases between. This CDR3 is CASSLNALAGRQETQYF. The CDR3 nucleotides are TGTGCCAGCAGCTTAAATGCACTAGCTGGTAGACAAGAGACCCAGTACTTC.